Listed below are T cell receptor beta chains from one sample, sequenced in a study of regulatory T cells in long-lasting Graves disease. TCRdb itself ran the multiplex PCR reads through MiXCR, one entry per CDR3 protein. The sample contains 390,000 or so distinct CDR3 sequences, 20% to 25% of which appear only once. The specimen comprised peripheral blood mononuclear cells (PBMCs), sampled when the disease was refractory, from a patient treated with antithyroid drugs. Every receptor here comes from a woman aged 40 to 49 with Graves disease. CDR3s include the opening cysteine and the closing phenylalanine or tryptophan. A D gene is named only where the DNA matches it firmly. Not every row has a clone size; where given, it reads once, few, many or a size class.

TRBV20-1	.	.	TRBJ2-1	CSAPSGGSYNEQFF	TGCAGTGCTCCTTCTGGGGGCTCCTACAATGAGCAGTTCTTC
TRBV6-1	.	.	TRBJ1-3	CASSRLGGNGNTIYF	TGTGCCAGCAGCCGGCTCGGGGGCAATGGAAACACCATATATTTT
TRBV7-3	few	.	TRBJ1-1	CASSRKGGAAGTEAFF	TGTGCCAGCAGTCGTAAGGGGGGGGCTGCGGGCACTGAAGCTTTCTTT
TRBV14	.	TRBD2	TRBJ2-2	CASSQVLLAVANTGELFF	TGTGCCAGCAGCCAAGTACTTCTAGCGGTCGCGAACACCGGGGAGCTGTTTTTT
TRBV28	many	.	TRBJ2-7	CASSLVGTKSYEQYF	TGTGCCAGCAGTTTGGTAGGGACAAAATCCTACGAGCAGTACTTC
TRBV28	few	TRBD1	TRBJ1-2	CASSSSGTGAYGYTF	TGTGCCAGCAGTTCATCCGGGACAGGGGCGTATGGCTACACCTTC
TRBV7-8	.	TRBD1	TRBJ2-5	CASSSPGTGFQETQYF	TGTGCCAGCAGCTCCCCCGGGACAGGCTTCCAAGAGACCCAGTACTTC
TRBV2	many	TRBD1	TRBJ2-7	CASARDRVEQYF	TGTGCCTCAGCTAGGGACAGGGTTGAGCAGTACTTC
TRBV7-2	few	.	TRBJ2-4	CASSLAHLNIQYF	TGTGCCAGCAGCTTAGCGCATTTAAACATTCAGTACTTC
TRBV12-3/TRBV12-4	many	.	TRBJ1-5	CASSLYGVGNQPQHF	TGTGCCAGCAGTTTATATGGGGTTGGCAATCAGCCCCAGCATTTT
TRBV28	.	.	TRBJ1-6	CASSYRDPGSPLHF	TGTGCCAGCAGTTACCGGGACCCTGGTTCACCCCTCCACTTT
TRBV19	many	.	TRBJ2-7	CASSIGRGAYEQYF	TGTGCCAGTAGTATAGGACGAGGGGCCTACGAGCAGTACTTC
TRBV29-1	few	.	TRBJ2-5	CSVAGGRETQYF	TGCAGCGTTGCTGGTGGGAGGGAGACCCAGTACTTC
TRBV12-3/TRBV12-4	many	.	TRBJ2-2	CASSFLGDGGLFF	TGTGCCAGCAGTTTCTTGGGGGACGGAGGATTGTTTTTT
TRBV7-9	.	TRBD1	TRBJ2-1	CASSTDRGPYYYNEQFF	TGTGCCAGCAGCACCGACAGGGGGCCTTATTACTACAATGAGCAGTTCTTC
TRBV6-5	many	.	TRBJ1-2	CASSYTGSGMDGYTF	TGTGCCAGCAGTTACACAGGGTCTGGAATGGATGGCTACACCTTC
TRBV27	many	.	TRBJ1-1	CASSATGTSHEAFF	TGTGCCAGCAGTGCCACCGGGACGTCCCATGAAGCTTTCTTT
TRBV4-1	.	.	TRBJ1-1	CASSPAIGNTEAFF	TGCGCCAGCAGCCCCGCAATAGGGAACACTGAAGCTTTCTTT
TRBV10-3	.	.	TRBJ1-1	CAISESKGGRGEAFF	TGTGCCATCAGTGAGTCTAAAGGGGGACGGGGTGAAGCTTTCTTT
TRBV6-1	.	TRBD1	TRBJ1-4	CASSRDRGPWEKLFF	TGTGCCAGCAGCCGCGACAGGGGCCCTTGGGAAAAACTGTTTTTT
TRBV28	many	.	TRBJ2-5	CASSTLRQLHQETQYF	TGTGCCAGCAGCACCCTGAGACAGCTCCACCAAGAGACCCAGTACTTC
TRBV27	few	TRBD1	TRBJ2-7	CASSTQGAREQYF	TGTGCCAGCAGTACACAGGGGGCGAGGGAGCAGTACTTC
TRBV27	many	.	TRBJ1-6	CASSLSWDGSPLHF	TGTGCCAGCAGTTTATCCTGGGACGGTTCACCCCTCCACTTT
TRBV30	.	TRBD2	TRBJ2-5	CAWSIARTSGSEETQYF	TGTGCCTGGAGTATCGCGCGGACTAGCGGGAGCGAGGAGACCCAGTACTTC
TRBV28	many	TRBD1	TRBJ1-4	CASRATGWGEKLFF	TGTGCCAGCAGAGCGACAGGGTGGGGTGAAAAACTGTTTTTT
TRBV11-2	.	.	TRBJ2-7	CASSLVRRATYEQYF	TGTGCCAGCAGCTTAGTCCGGCGAGCCACCTACGAGCAGTACTTC
TRBV28	.	TRBD2	TRBJ2-5	CASSQYSGSRWETQYF	TGTGCCAGCAGTCAATATAGCGGGAGTCGTTGGGAGACCCAGTACTTC
TRBV20-1	.	TRBD1	TRBJ2-7	CSAGGQVGYEQYF	TGCAGTGCAGGGGGACAGGTGGGCTACGAGCAGTACTTC
TRBV2	many	.	TRBJ2-7	CASRPTLSYEQYF	TGTGCCAGCAGGCCGACACTCTCCTACGAGCAGTACTTC
TRBV3-1	.	.	TRBJ2-5	CASSYMLDFSQETQYF	TGTGCCAGCAGCTATATGTTGGACTTCTCACAAGAGACCCAGTACTTC